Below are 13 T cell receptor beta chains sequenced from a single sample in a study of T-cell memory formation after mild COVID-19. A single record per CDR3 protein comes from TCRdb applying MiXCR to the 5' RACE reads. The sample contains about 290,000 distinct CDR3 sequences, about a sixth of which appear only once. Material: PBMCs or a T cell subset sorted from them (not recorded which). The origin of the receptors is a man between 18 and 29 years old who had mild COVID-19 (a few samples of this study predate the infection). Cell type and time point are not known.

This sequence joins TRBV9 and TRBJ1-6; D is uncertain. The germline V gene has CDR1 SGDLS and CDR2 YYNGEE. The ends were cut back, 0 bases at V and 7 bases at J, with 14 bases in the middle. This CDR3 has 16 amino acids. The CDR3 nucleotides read TGTGCCAGCAGCGTAGGTTCGATGTTAACGAATTCACCCCTCCACTTT. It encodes CASSVGSMLTNSPLHF.

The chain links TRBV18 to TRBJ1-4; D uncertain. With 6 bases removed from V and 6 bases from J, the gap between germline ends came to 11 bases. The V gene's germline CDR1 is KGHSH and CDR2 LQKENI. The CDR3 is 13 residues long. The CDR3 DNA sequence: TGTGCCAGCTCCGTTGGGATTGATGAAAAACTGTTTTTT. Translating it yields CASSVGIDEKLFF.

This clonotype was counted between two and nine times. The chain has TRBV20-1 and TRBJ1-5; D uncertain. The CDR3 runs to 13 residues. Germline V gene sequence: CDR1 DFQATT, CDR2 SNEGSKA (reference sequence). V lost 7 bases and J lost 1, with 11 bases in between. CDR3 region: CSVGRASNQPQHF. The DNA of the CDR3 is TGCAGTGTAGGACGGGCGAGCAATCAGCCCCAGCATTTT.

In DNA form, the CDR3 reads TGTGCCAGCAGTACGAGGTGGGGGAGTGCCTACGAGCAGTACTTC. This sequence encodes CASSTRWGSAYEQYF. This chain joins TRBV27 and TRBJ2-7; TRBD1 or TRBD2 may be the D gene (5 bases each). This CDR3 spans 15 amino acids. The V end was cut by 5 bases, the J end by 2 bases, with 16 bases between. The germline V gene has CDR1 MNHEY and CDR2 SMNVEV (reference sequence).

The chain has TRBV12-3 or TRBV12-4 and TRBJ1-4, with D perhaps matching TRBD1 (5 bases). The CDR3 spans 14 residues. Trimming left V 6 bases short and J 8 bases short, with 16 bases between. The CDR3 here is CASSERGEGEKLFF. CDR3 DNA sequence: TGTGCCAGCAGCGAGAGAGGGGAAGGAGAAAAACTGTTTTTT.

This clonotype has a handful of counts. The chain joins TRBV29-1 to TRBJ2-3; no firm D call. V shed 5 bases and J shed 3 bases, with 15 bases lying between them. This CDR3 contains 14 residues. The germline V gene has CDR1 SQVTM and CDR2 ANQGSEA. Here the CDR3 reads CSVFGSSWTDTQYF. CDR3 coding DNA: TGCAGCGTTTTTGGAAGCTCTTGGACAGATACGCAGTATTTT.

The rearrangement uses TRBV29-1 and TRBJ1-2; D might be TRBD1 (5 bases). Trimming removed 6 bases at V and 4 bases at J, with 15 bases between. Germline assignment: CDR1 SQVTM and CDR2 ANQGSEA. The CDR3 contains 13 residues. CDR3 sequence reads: CSVGFGGPYGYTF. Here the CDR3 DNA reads TGCAGCGTGGGGTTTGGGGGACCCTATGGCTACACCTTC.

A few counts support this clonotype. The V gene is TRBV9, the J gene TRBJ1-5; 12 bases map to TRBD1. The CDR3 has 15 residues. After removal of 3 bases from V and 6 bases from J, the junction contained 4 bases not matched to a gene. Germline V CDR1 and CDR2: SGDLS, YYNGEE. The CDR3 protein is CASSGGTGGTQPQHF. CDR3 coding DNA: TGTGCCAGCAGCGGCGGGACAGGGGGCACTCAGCCCCAGCATTTT.

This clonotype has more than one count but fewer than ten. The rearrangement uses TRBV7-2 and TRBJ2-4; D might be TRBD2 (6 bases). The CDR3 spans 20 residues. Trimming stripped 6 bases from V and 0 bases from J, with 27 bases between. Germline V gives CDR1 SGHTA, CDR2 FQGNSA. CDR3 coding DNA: TGTGCCAGCAGTGAAGTGGGCGGGGAACTCATAACTTCAGCCAAAAACATTCAGTACTTC. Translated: CASSEVGGELITSAKNIQYF.

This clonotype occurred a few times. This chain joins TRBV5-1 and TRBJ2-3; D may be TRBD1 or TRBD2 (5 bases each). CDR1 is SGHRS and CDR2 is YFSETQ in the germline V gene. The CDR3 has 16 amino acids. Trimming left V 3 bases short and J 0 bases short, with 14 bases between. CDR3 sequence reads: CASSSGTQASTDTQYF. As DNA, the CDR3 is TGCGCCAGCAGCTCAGGGACCCAAGCTAGCACAGATACGCAGTATTTT.

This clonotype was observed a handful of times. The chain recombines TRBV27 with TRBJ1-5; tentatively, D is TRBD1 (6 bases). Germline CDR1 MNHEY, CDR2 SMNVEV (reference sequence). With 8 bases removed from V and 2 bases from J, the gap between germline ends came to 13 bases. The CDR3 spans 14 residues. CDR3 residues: CASATGLGNQPQHF. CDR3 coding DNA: TGTGCCAGCGCTACAGGGTTGGGCAATCAGCCCCAGCATTTT.

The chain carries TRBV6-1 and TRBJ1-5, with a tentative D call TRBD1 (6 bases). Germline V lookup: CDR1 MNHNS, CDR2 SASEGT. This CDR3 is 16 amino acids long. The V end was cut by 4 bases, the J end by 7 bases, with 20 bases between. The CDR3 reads CASSVGQAEGGQPQHF. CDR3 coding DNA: TGTGCCAGCAGTGTGGGACAAGCCGAGGGAGGACAGCCCCAGCATTTT.

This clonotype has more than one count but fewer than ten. The CDR3 is CASSRAGSNQPQHF. The DNA for the CDR3 is TGTGCCAGCAGTAGGGCAGGTAGCAATCAGCCCCAGCATTTT. The rearrangement joins TRBV6-2 or TRBV6-3 to TRBJ1-5; D call uncertain. Trimming left V 5 bases short and J 0 bases short, with 8 bases between. CDR1 MNHEY and CDR2 SVGEGT come from the germline V gene. CDR3 length equals 14 residues.